This T cell receptor beta chain originates from a study of cytotoxic CD8 clonotypes in ibrutinib-treated CLL (dated by TCRdb to the early 2020s). The study in broad terms: In this cohort, about 15 patients were treatment-naive and 11 to 12 were relapsed/refractory, while around 17 had unmutated IGHV. Every sample from remission and from progressive disease was obtained while the patients were still on ibrutinib. On average, each sample yielded about 250,000 productive templates and around 98,000 productive rearrangements. Cryopreserved peripheral blood mononuclear cells were collected at three points: before therapy, at response, and at either sustained remission or disease progression. Responses were partial in some 24 patients and complete in 2; after median around 72 months follow-up, about 14 stayed in remission and 12 progressed. The response samples were drawn at a median of roughly twelve months into treatment, with a range of roughly 6 to 36 months. Of the 90 or so people in the trial, about two dozen had longitudinal samples available.

The time point tag for this specimen amounts to: progressive disease on ibrutinib. For TCR beta library preparation, roughly 2 micrograms of genomic DNA was extracted from cryopreserved PBMCs. Longitudinal blood samples from CLL patients on ibrutinib monotherapy were analyzed using high-throughput TCR beta sequencing. The patients were enrolled in a single-center, open-label phase 2 trial of ibrutinib monotherapy. As for this clone: It has no known antigen specificity. No per-base quality is available; no much larger clone lies one base away.

Each clonotype received, on average, 10x coverage in deep resolution sequencing performed on a MiSeq, where the target depth lay between 1 in 1 million and 1 in 200,000 T cells. The immunoSEQ hsTCRB Kit was used to generate the TCR beta libraries. The paper's processing steps were these. Data were analyzed with ImmunoSEQ Data Assistant and ImmunoSEQ Analyzer, with V, D and J genes assigned per IMGT definitions. Clonality, which ranges from 0 to 1, was calculated as one minus the normalized Shannon entropy of productive rearrangement frequencies. Only overrepresented clonotypes making up at least 0.05% of each patient's repertoire were included in the public clonotype analysis. Repertoires from about a dozen age-matched healthy donors in immuneACCESS were used as clonality controls. TCRdb holds this immuneACCESS table with in-frame rearrangements only. Some clones are missing; in checked studies, unresolved V genes explain under half, and the rest has no known cause. That table gives V, J and clone size, and the DNA gave D and trimming. The sample table holds roughly 150,000 clones, of which roughly 88% were seen once. The ten largest account for 3% of the sample.

Study-wide findings and limitations: Sustained-remission and progressing patients did not have matched sampling times, and lymph node repertoires were not examined. Baseline clonality exceeded that of age-matched healthy donors and correlated strongly with circulating CD8+ T-cell counts. Public clonotypes were rare and either shrank or stayed stable during treatment, and the rise in clonality at ibrutinib response reflected expansion of private clonotypes. An increase in clonality was observed at ibrutinib response, with clonality remaining stable during sustained remission and falling back toward baseline at progression.

This TCR derives from a human donor with chronic lymphocytic leukemia. This specimen was PBMCs, taken at disease progression, from a patient treated with ibrutinib.

The CDR3 protein is CASSLVAGDTEAFF. The DNA is as follows: TGTGCCAGCAGCTTAGTGGCGGGGGACACTGAAGCTTTCTTT. The chain is encoded by TRBV7-2 joined to TRBJ1-1; the D gene is perhaps TRBD1, from 5 matching bases. Including the terminal cysteine and phenylalanine, the CDR3 comprises 14 residues. The only DNA kept is the CDR3, 42 bases in frame from the first base. From a lookup of the germline V gene, CDR1 and CDR2 are SGHTA and FQGNSA. A distance of 9 bases separates the germline ends of V and J, which lose 1 base and 3 bases respectively.